This T cell receptor beta chain comes out of a study of T cells after yellow fever vaccination. Study details: SMART-Seq v4 Ultra Low Input prepared libraries from low-cell fractions. Regarding the study as a whole: Subsequent to the booster, the majority of primary-vaccination clones reappeared (roughly 97% CD4, roughly 90% CD8).

CDR1 is MDHEN and CDR2 is SYDVKM in the germline V gene. V was pared by 5 bases and J by 5 bases, with 15 bases between. The CDR3 has 15 amino acids. This clonotype was found many times. Its antigen is not known. The 5'RACE template-switching step produced TCR cDNA and added a universal primer site and UMIs. TCRdb used MiXCR to reprocess the 5' RACE reads, holding one entry per CDR3 protein. This sample has 65,000 to 70,000 distinct CDR3 sequences; about 6% occur once, and the top ten carry roughly 2.2%. This rearrangement joins TRBV28 to TRBJ1-4; D ambiguous. This sequence was found in a man aged 18 to 35 who received the YFV17D yellow fever vaccine. The specimen was CD4+ T cells sorted from PBMCs, collected roughly 15 days after the first yellow fever vaccination. In nucleotides, the CDR3 is TGTGCCAGCAGTGCCGTGGTGGGTCCCAATGAAAAACTGTTTTTT. Amino acid sequence: CASSAVVGPNEKLFF. Together with reference TRBV28 and TRBJ1-4, the CDR3 gives the full variable domain: DVKVTQSSRYLVKRTGEKVFLECVQDMDHENMFWYRQDPGLGLRLIYFSYDVKMKEKGDIPEGYSVSREKKERFSLILESASTNQTSMYLCASSAVVGPNEKLFFGSGTQLSVL.